This is a list of T cell receptor beta chains from one sample in a study of regulatory and conventional T cells in RAG deficiency. Data came from immunoSEQ multiplex PCR; TCRdb stores just in-frame clones and leaves some out. The table includes tens of thousands of clones, over 80% detected once. This same sample was also part of a study on regulatory T cells.

The sequenced sample consisted of Tregs sorted from blood. All receptors derive from a human donor in good health. The CDR3 runs from the conserved cysteine through the conserved F or W. Each record gives: D gene, J gene, clone size, V gene, CDR3 protein, CDR3 DNA. The D gene is left open where the match is weak. Clone size is given for some rows only: seen once, a few or many times, or a class if the clone is expanded.

D gene: .
J gene: TRBJ2-1
clone size: .
V gene: TRBV6-5
CDR3 protein: CASRSRGYNEQFF
CDR3 DNA: TGTGCCAGCAGATCGAGGGGATACAATGAGCAGTTCTTC

D gene: TRBD1
J gene: TRBJ1-1
clone size: .
V gene: TRBV6-5
CDR3 protein: CASSYTTGMNTEAFF
CDR3 DNA: TGTGCCAGCAGTTACACGACAGGGATGAACACTGAAGCTTTCTTT

D gene: .
J gene: TRBJ1-5
clone size: .
V gene: TRBV28
CDR3 protein: CASSLDSFLHQPQHF
CDR3 DNA: TGTGCCAGCAGTTTAGACAGTTTCCTCCATCAGCCCCAGCATTTT

D gene: .
J gene: TRBJ1-2
clone size: .
V gene: TRBV11-2
CDR3 protein: CASSHPGLGGGYTF
CDR3 DNA: TGTGCCAGCAGCCACCCGGGTTTGGGAGGTGGCTACACCTTC

D gene: TRBD1
J gene: TRBJ1-6
clone size: .
V gene: TRBV5-1
CDR3 protein: CASSGGQGSYNSPLHF
CDR3 DNA: TGCGCCAGCAGCGGGGGACAGGGTTCATATAATTCACCCCTCCACTTT

D gene: .
J gene: TRBJ1-5
clone size: .
V gene: TRBV30
CDR3 protein: CACSMGLNQPQHF
CDR3 DNA: TGTGCCTGCTCAATGGGGCTCAATCAGCCCCAGCATTTT

D gene: TRBD1
J gene: TRBJ1-3
clone size: .
V gene: TRBV9
CDR3 protein: CASSDTGVGDTIYF
CDR3 DNA: TGTGCCAGCAGCGATACAGGGGTCGGGGACACCATATATTTT

D gene: TRBD2
J gene: TRBJ2-5
clone size: .
V gene: TRBV29-1
CDR3 protein: CSTDLSGGAQTQYF
CDR3 DNA: TGCAGTACCGATCTAAGCGGGGGGGCCCAGACCCAGTACTTC

D gene: TRBD2
J gene: TRBJ2-3
clone size: .
V gene: TRBV27
CDR3 protein: CASSLLLTSGVGTDTQYF
CDR3 DNA: TGTGCCAGCAGTTTATTATTGACTAGCGGGGTTGGCACAGATACGCAGTATTTT

D gene: .
J gene: TRBJ2-3
clone size: .
V gene: TRBV9
CDR3 protein: CASSGSLTVGARNTQYF
CDR3 DNA: TGTGCCAGCAGCGGGTCTCTGACAGTCGGCGCTAGAAATACGCAGTATTTT

D gene: .
J gene: TRBJ1-1
clone size: .
V gene: TRBV15
CDR3 protein: CATGWVLTEAFF
CDR3 DNA: TGTGCCACCGGCTGGGTTCTCACTGAAGCTTTCTTT

D gene: .
J gene: TRBJ1-1
clone size: .
V gene: TRBV4-1
CDR3 protein: CASNRGGITEAFF
CDR3 DNA: TGCGCCAGCAACCGGGGTGGGATAACTGAAGCTTTCTTT

D gene: .
J gene: TRBJ2-5
clone size: .
V gene: TRBV7-8
CDR3 protein: CASSLGGARETQYF
CDR3 DNA: TGTGCCAGCAGCTTAGGCGGGGCCAGGGAGACCCAGTACTTC

D gene: .
J gene: TRBJ2-7
clone size: once
V gene: TRBV4-1
CDR3 protein: CASSQLFTIGGEQYF
CDR3 DNA: TGCGCCAGCAGCCAACTGTTCACTATAGGGGGTGAGCAGTACTTC

D gene: TRBD2
J gene: TRBJ2-1
clone size: .
V gene: TRBV7-9
CDR3 protein: CASSLAGTSFNEQFF
CDR3 DNA: TGTGCCAGCAGCTTAGCCGGGACTAGTTTCAATGAGCAGTTCTTC

D gene: .
J gene: TRBJ1-3
clone size: .
V gene: TRBV9
CDR3 protein: CASSVGDPRDTIYF
CDR3 DNA: TGTGCCAGCAGCGTAGGAGACCCCCGTGACACCATATATTTT

D gene: .
J gene: TRBJ2-5
clone size: .
V gene: TRBV30
CDR3 protein: CAWSQRGGFRETQYF
CDR3 DNA: TGTGCCTGGAGTCAAAGGGGGGGGTTTAGAGAGACCCAGTACTTC

D gene: .
J gene: TRBJ1-5
clone size: .
V gene: TRBV19
CDR3 protein: CASSIGVAPQHF
CDR3 DNA: TGTGCCAGTAGTATCGGAGTAGCGCCCCAGCATTTT

D gene: TRBD1
J gene: TRBJ1-1
clone size: .
V gene: TRBV19
CDR3 protein: CASSIDHSGTENTEAFF
CDR3 DNA: TGTGCCAGTAGTATAGATCATTCCGGGACAGAGAACACTGAAGCTTTCTTT

D gene: TRBD1
J gene: TRBJ1-5
clone size: .
V gene: TRBV5-8
CDR3 protein: CASSLVRGAQPQHF
CDR3 DNA: TGTGCCAGCAGCTTGGTCAGGGGGGCACAGCCCCAGCATTTT

D gene: .
J gene: TRBJ1-6
clone size: .
V gene: TRBV7-2
CDR3 protein: CASSLFPPVYNSPLHF
CDR3 DNA: TGTGCCAGCAGCTTATTTCCGCCAGTTTATAATTCACCCCTCCACTTT

D gene: .
J gene: TRBJ1-1
clone size: once
V gene: TRBV5-1
CDR3 protein: CASSLALGIGGFTEAFF
CDR3 DNA: TGCGCCAGCAGCTTGGCCTTGGGGATAGGCGGTTTCACTGAAGCTTTCTTT